This is a list of T cell receptor beta chains from one sample in a study of human T cells and chemical hapten exposure. TCRdb re-called the reads through MiXCR, storing one row per CDR3 protein. The profile shows about 120,000 distinct CDR3 sequences, approximately 9.3% of them singletons. Sequencing was carried out using whole blood. Source of these receptors: a human donor in good health. Some clones in this sample may be carry-over from other donors' samples. The CDR3 runs from the conserved cysteine through the conserved F or W. Each record gives: V gene, clone size, J gene, D gene, CDR3 protein, CDR3 DNA. D genes are given only for firm matches. Clone size appears in some rows only: once, few, many, or a class for an expanded clone.

V gene: TRBV25-1
clone size: few
J gene: TRBJ1-1
D gene: TRBD1
CDR3 protein: CASSERDRSNTEAFF
CDR3 DNA: TGTGCCAGCAGTGAGCGGGACAGGAGCAACACTGAAGCTTTCTTT

V gene: TRBV3-1
clone size: few
J gene: TRBJ1-2
D gene: TRBD1
CDR3 protein: CASSRQGPLGYTF
CDR3 DNA: TGTGCCAGCAGTCGACAGGGGCCGCTAGGCTACACCTTC

V gene: TRBV27
clone size: many
J gene: TRBJ2-7
D gene: -
CDR3 protein: CASSGQASSYEQYF
CDR3 DNA: TGTGCCAGCAGTGGCCAGGCTAGCTCCTACGAGCAGTACTTC

V gene: TRBV3-1
clone size: many
J gene: TRBJ2-7
D gene: -
CDR3 protein: CASSQEGTYEQYF
CDR3 DNA: TGTGCCAGCAGCCAAGAGGGCACCTACGAGCAGTACTTC

V gene: TRBV2
clone size: -
J gene: TRBJ1-3
D gene: -
CDR3 protein: CASSEGPIRGSPGNTIYF
CDR3 DNA: TGTGCCAGCAGTGAAGGCCCCATTCGGGGGAGCCCTGGAAACACCATATATTTT

V gene: TRBV19
clone size: few
J gene: TRBJ1-2
D gene: TRBD1
CDR3 protein: CASSYGQGSYGYTF
CDR3 DNA: TGTGCCAGTAGTTACGGACAGGGGAGCTATGGCTACACCTTC

V gene: TRBV9
clone size: few
J gene: TRBJ2-3
D gene: -
CDR3 protein: CASSEWGATDTQYF
CDR3 DNA: TGTGCCAGCAGCGAGTGGGGGGCCACAGATACGCAGTATTTT

V gene: TRBV10-3
clone size: many
J gene: TRBJ1-2
D gene: -
CDR3 protein: CAISTTGPSPGYTF
CDR3 DNA: TGTGCCATCAGCACTACAGGGCCCTCGCCTGGCTACACCTTC

V gene: TRBV20-1
clone size: -
J gene: TRBJ2-3
D gene: -
CDR3 protein: CSAEGDSTDTQYF
CDR3 DNA: TGCAGTGCGGAGGGAGATAGCACAGATACGCAGTATTTT

V gene: TRBV12-3/TRBV12-4
clone size: -
J gene: TRBJ2-1
D gene: -
CDR3 protein: CASSYRNEQFF
CDR3 DNA: TGTGCCAGCAGTTATAGAAATGAGCAGTTCTTC

V gene: TRBV20-1
clone size: -
J gene: TRBJ2-1
D gene: -
CDR3 protein: CSAPTAGGPYNEQFF
CDR3 DNA: TGCAGTGCCCCTACGGCCGGGGGGCCCTACAATGAGCAGTTCTTC

V gene: TRBV5-6
clone size: few
J gene: TRBJ1-2
D gene: TRBD1
CDR3 protein: CASSDRPYGQGADYGYTF
CDR3 DNA: TGTGCCAGCAGCGACCGCCCCTACGGACAGGGGGCAGACTATGGCTACACCTTC

V gene: TRBV20-1
clone size: -
J gene: TRBJ2-7
D gene: TRBD2
CDR3 protein: CSAISPGGSGGYEQYF
CDR3 DNA: TGCAGTGCTATCTCCCCCGGGGGATCGGGAGGTTACGAGCAGTACTTC

V gene: TRBV5-1
clone size: many
J gene: TRBJ1-2
D gene: -
CDR3 protein: CASRPDRNDGYTF
CDR3 DNA: TGCGCCAGCAGGCCTGACAGGAACGATGGCTACACCTTC

V gene: TRBV6-1
clone size: many
J gene: TRBJ1-3
D gene: -
CDR3 protein: CASTLGGNTIYF
CDR3 DNA: TGTGCCAGCACTCTTGGAGGAAACACCATATATTTT

V gene: TRBV20-1
clone size: many
J gene: TRBJ1-1
D gene: -
CDR3 protein: CSADVRAANTEAFF
CDR3 DNA: TGCAGTGCTGATGTTAGGGCAGCGAACACTGAAGCTTTCTTT

V gene: TRBV12-3/TRBV12-4
clone size: -
J gene: TRBJ2-2
D gene: TRBD1
CDR3 protein: CASSLATGAGTGELFF
CDR3 DNA: TGTGCCAGCAGTTTAGCTACAGGGGCTGGGACCGGGGAGCTGTTTTTT

V gene: TRBV27
clone size: few
J gene: TRBJ2-3
D gene: TRBD1
CDR3 protein: CASSFSQGARDTQYF
CDR3 DNA: TGTGCCAGCAGTTTTTCACAGGGGGCGAGAGATACGCAGTATTTT

V gene: TRBV12-3/TRBV12-4
clone size: few
J gene: TRBJ1-1
D gene: -
CDR3 protein: CASSLDLGGTEAFF
CDR3 DNA: TGTGCCAGCAGTTTGGATTTGGGTGGCACTGAAGCTTTCTTT

V gene: TRBV27
clone size: many
J gene: TRBJ2-1
D gene: -
CDR3 protein: CASQLYRVPSSYNEQFF
CDR3 DNA: TGTGCCAGCCAATTATATAGAGTGCCGAGCTCCTACAATGAGCAGTTCTTC

V gene: TRBV6-1
clone size: -
J gene: TRBJ1-3
D gene: -
CDR3 protein: CASSENPNRVPFSGNTIYF
CDR3 DNA: TGTGCCAGCAGTGAAAACCCGAACAGGGTGCCCTTCTCTGGAAACACCATATATTTT

V gene: TRBV15
clone size: many
J gene: TRBJ2-1
D gene: TRBD2
CDR3 protein: CATSQSGRAISYNEQFF
CDR3 DNA: TGTGCCACCAGCCAGAGCGGGAGGGCCATATCCTACAATGAGCAGTTCTTC

V gene: TRBV7-2
clone size: few
J gene: TRBJ2-1
D gene: TRBD1
CDR3 protein: CASSLMGQAYNEQFF
CDR3 DNA: TGTGCCAGCAGCTTAATGGGACAGGCTTACAATGAGCAGTTCTTC

V gene: TRBV2
clone size: many
J gene: TRBJ1-5
D gene: -
CDR3 protein: CASSGGVANQPQHF
CDR3 DNA: TGTGCCAGCAGTGGGGGTGTCGCTAATCAGCCCCAGCATTTT

V gene: TRBV7-9
clone size: few
J gene: TRBJ2-2
D gene: -
CDR3 protein: CASSPGELFF
CDR3 DNA: TGTGCCAGCAGCCCCGGGGAGCTGTTTTTT

V gene: TRBV28
clone size: -
J gene: TRBJ2-7
D gene: -
CDR3 protein: CASSLSGATYEQYF
CDR3 DNA: TGTGCCAGCAGTTTATCAGGGGCGACCTACGAGCAGTACTTC

V gene: TRBV7-2
clone size: -
J gene: TRBJ2-5
D gene: TRBD2
CDR3 protein: CASSFGLAGGRGYQETQYF
CDR3 DNA: TGTGCCAGCAGCTTTGGACTAGCGGGAGGGAGGGGGTACCAAGAGACCCAGTACTTC